The entry that follows covers one TCR beta chain sequence. The data are from a study of blood T cell repertoires in COVID-19. The germline V and J ends were trimmed by 3 bases and 13 bases, with 27 bases remaining between them. Germline V CDR1 and CDR2: MGHDK, SYGVNS. CDR3 length: 17 amino acids. The method was immunoSEQ multiplex PCR; TCRdb's version includes in-frame clones alone and lacks a portion of them. The table lists 200,000 to 250,000 clones, 70% to 85% of them singletons, with approximately 1.9% in the top ten. The sequence was collected from a woman older than 75 with acute or convalescent COVID-19. The chain uses TRBV25-1 and TRBJ2-2, with D perhaps matching TRBD1 (6 bases). Sequencing input: peripheral blood. CDR3 DNA sequence: TGTGCCAGCAGTGAGACAGACAGGTTTGGAGCTGTTTTGGGGCTGTTTTTT. Amino acid sequence: CASSETDRFGAVLGLFF.